A single sample is the source of the 13 T cell receptor beta chains below, sequenced in a study of cytotoxic CD8 clonotypes in ibrutinib-treated CLL (dated by TCRdb to about 2021). Libraries came from the immunoSEQ multiplex PCR assay. The table was pulled from immuneACCESS by TCRdb, which kept in-frame rearrangements only. Such tables lose some clones; where checked, under half of the loss comes from unresolved V genes, and the rest has no known cause. The sample table shows about 160,000 clones, and more than 80% are seen once. The top ten clonotypes cover around 4.5% of the sample. The time point label on this specimen signifies: 20 to 30 months on ibrutinib. Sequencing was performed on PBMCs, taken after 24 months of ibrutinib treatment. The receptors were gathered from a human donor with chronic lymphocytic leukemia.

The chain recombines TRBV5-1 with TRBJ1-6; 7 bases map to TRBD1. Germline V gene sequence: CDR1 SGHRS, CDR2 YFSETQ. The CDR3 spans 15 residues. V was pared by 5 bases and J by 7 bases, with 9 bases of the junction left unmatched. CDR3 protein: CASSSQGTDNSPLHF. In DNA form, the CDR3 reads TGCGCCAGCAGTTCACAGGGGACTGACAATTCACCCCTCCACTTT.

The V and J genes are TRBV28 and TRBJ1-5; maybe TRBD1 (5 bases). The germline V and J ends were trimmed by 7 bases and 1 base, with 17 bases remaining between them. The CDR3 has 16 amino acids. CDR1 and CDR2 (germline): MDHEN, SYDVKM. The CDR3: CASMYLDRRSNQPQHF. Written as DNA, the CDR3 is TGTGCCAGCATGTACCTAGACAGAAGGAGCAATCAGCCCCAGCATTTT.

The CDR3 spells CASSRGVRDYEQYF. The CDR3, as DNA: TGTGCCAGCTCCCGAGGGGTTCGGGATTACGAGCAGTACTTC. The chain couples TRBV18 to TRBJ2-7; either TRBD1 or TRBD2 may fit D (5 bases each). With 6 bases removed from V and 4 bases from J, the gap between germline ends came to 16 bases. The CDR3 extends over 14 amino acids. CDR1 and CDR2 (germline): KGHSH, LQKENI.

The CDR3 spells CASSLSRVTNEKLFF. The CDR3 nucleotides read TGCGCCAGCAGCTTGTCGAGGGTAACTAATGAAAAACTGTTTTTT. The chain combines TRBV5-1 with TRBJ1-4; D gene ambiguous. Per germline, CDR1 SGHRS and CDR2 YFSETQ. There are 15 residues in the CDR3. The V end was cut by 1 base, the J end by 1 base, with 8 bases between.

V and J are TRBV5-1 and TRBJ2-7; D is possibly TRBD1 (5 bases). Per germline, CDR1 SGHRS and CDR2 YFSETQ. V lost 2 bases and J lost 1, with 10 bases in between. The CDR3 runs to 14 residues. The CDR3 loop is CASSLQDPSYEQYF. CDR3 bases: TGCGCCAGCAGCTTACAGGATCCGTCCTACGAGCAGTACTTC.

The V and J genes are TRBV14 and TRBJ1-2; D remains unclear. The ends were cut back, 0 bases at V and 7 bases at J, with 9 bases in the middle. This CDR3 contains 13 residues. CDR1 and CDR2 (germline): SGHDN, FVKESK. The CDR3 sequence is CASSQEGFRGYTF. CDR3 nucleotides: TGTGCCAGCAGCCAAGAGGGGTTCCGTGGCTACACCTTC.

A single count supports this clone. The chain is built from TRBV5-1 and TRBJ2-1, with a weak D call TRBD1 (5 bases). Germline CDR1 SGHRS, CDR2 YFSETQ. V dropped 0 bases and J dropped 3 bases, with 7 bases sitting between them. The CDR3 contains 14 residues. CDR3 in amino acids: CASSLGQGYNEQFF. CDR3 in DNA: TGCGCCAGCAGCTTGGGGCAGGGCTACAATGAGCAGTTCTTC.

About this clone itself: Distinct nucleotide sequences in the sample also encode this CDR3. V usage is TRBV12-5 and J usage is TRBJ1-1, with D uncertain. The CDR3 covers 13 residues. Trimming took off 1 base at V and 1 base at J, with 4 bases between the two ends. Germline loops: CDR1 LGHNT, CDR2 FRNRAP. The DNA of the CDR3 is TGTGCTAGTGGTTTGGGAGGGAACACTGAAGCTTTCTTT. Amino acid sequence: CASGLGGNTEAFF.

The genes are TRBV9 and TRBJ1-6; TRBD1 aligns across 9 bases. Looked up from germline, CDR1 is SGDLS and CDR2 is YYNGEE. After removal of 0 bases from V and 9 bases from J, the junction contained 4 bases not matched to a gene. CDR3 length: 15 residues. Here the CDR3 DNA reads TGTGCCAGCAGCGTAGACAGGGGGCAAGGTTCACCCCTCCACTTT. It specifies CASSVDRGQGSPLHF.

This chain connects TRBV19 to TRBJ2-7; D is perhaps TRBD2 (6 bases). Looked up from germline, CDR1 is LNHDA and CDR2 is SQIVND (reference sequence). V dropped 4 bases and J dropped 2 bases, with 18 bases sitting between them. This CDR3 comprises 16 residues. This CDR3 is CASSTPLGGKPYEQYF. In DNA, the CDR3 is TGTGCCAGTAGTACCCCCCTCGGGGGAAAACCCTACGAGCAGTACTTC.

The chain carries TRBV4-1 and TRBJ2-2; 8 positions agree with TRBD1. Trimming at V came to 0 bases and at J to 6 bases, leaving 0 bases not matched to a gene. The germline V gene encodes CDR1 MGHRA and CDR2 YSYEKL. This CDR3 region has 14 residues. The CDR3 nucleotides read TGCGCCAGCAGCCAAGAGGACAGGGCCGGGGAGCTGTTTTTT. As protein: CASSQEDRAGELFF.

The J gene is TRBJ1-5, the V gene TRBV4-3, with D possibly TRBD1 on 5 matching bases. The CDR3 spans 15 residues. Trimming took off 4 bases at V and 3 bases at J, with 13 bases between the two ends. CDR1 and CDR2 from the germline V gene are LGHNA and YSLEER. This CDR3 reads CASSPFRDPNQPQHF. The CDR3 coding sequence is TGCGCCAGCAGCCCCTTTCGGGACCCCAATCAGCCCCAGCATTTT.

The V gene is TRBV19, the J gene TRBJ1-1, with 7 positions matching TRBD1. Trimming cost V 3 bases and J 4 bases; bases outside gene matches: 8. The CDR3 is 15 amino acids. Germline V gives CDR1 LNHDA, CDR2 SQIVND (reference sequence). In DNA, the CDR3 is TGTGCCAGTAGTATCACAGGGGAATGGGGCACTGAAGCTTTCTTT. It encodes CASSITGEWGTEAFF.